The T cell receptor beta chain described here comes from a study of read filtering for tumor transcriptome and immune sequencing. Study conclusions and caveats: Sorted CD138-negative bone marrow cells were not purified T cells. Compared with RNA-seq, IR-seq gave much higher clonotype depth and reliability. Single-read clonotypes: roughly 80% of IR-seq clonotypes (roughly 3.5% of reads), about 75% of RNA-seq clonotypes (roughly 43% of reads).

The sample holds many counts of this clonotype. Antigen: not known. From roughly 390 ng of RNA, a library with molecular barcoded alpha/delta and beta/gamma adaptors was made. TCRdb recomputed calls from the reads with MiXCR, one row per CDR3 protein. The table has more than 100,000 distinct CDR3 sequences, 13% seen once. This CDR3 region has 15 residues. Germline lookup yields CDR1 SGHTA and CDR2 FQGNSA. Trimming removed 7 bases from V and 0 bases from J, with 14 bases in between. This receptor was identified in a donor at least 40 years old with multiple myeloma. V gene TRBV7-2 combines with J gene TRBJ2-3; possibly TRBD1 for D (6 bases). Sequencing was performed on a population of CD138-negative cells sorted from bone marrow. The CDR3: CASTHGGGSTDTQYF. The DNA of the CDR3 is TGTGCCAGCACCCATGGGGGCGGTAGCACAGATACGCAGTATTTT. Complete variable domain (other parts from reference TRBV7-2 and TRBJ2-3): GAGVSQSPSNKVTEKGKDVELRCDPISGHTALYWYRQSLGQGLEFLIYFQGNSAPDKSGLPSDRFSAERTGGSVSTLTIQRTQQEDSAVYLCASTHGGGSTDTQYFGPGTRLTVL.